The present TCR beta chain was sequenced within a study of tumor-infiltrating lymphocytes in primary liver carcinoma. Germline assignment: CDR1 SGHNT and CDR2 YENEEA. The CDR3 length is 17 residues. As concerns this clonotype: One junction end does not reproduce the germline sequence, and a read error may be involved.

Taking roughly 20-32 mg of unsorted bulk tissue, the authors co-extracted RNA and DNA. A constant-region primer primed TCR beta cDNA synthesis from 400 to 550 ng of total RNA. Each TCR beta library was derived from three nested multiplex PCR rounds that employed slightly modified ARM-PCR. It was with TRBV1-TRBV30 forward primers and a C-beta reverse primer that the first two PCR rounds were run, at 10 cycles each. TCRdb used MiXCR to reprocess the multiplex PCR reads, holding one entry per CDR3 protein. The sample lists 47,000 or so distinct CDR3 sequences, about 73% seen once, with around 28% in the top ten.

The receptor's source is a man aged 35-49 years with primary liver carcinoma and hepatitis B virus infection. This chain joins TRBV11-3 and TRBJ2-3, with D tentatively TRBD2 (5 bases). Material: liver tumor tissue from sampling region 3. The sample's subset: tumor region T3, left-lateral pole. This CDR3 reads CASSLGVTIGSTDTQYF. For the CDR3, the DNA is TGTGCCAGCAGCTTAGGGGTAACTATTGGGAGCACTGATACGCAGTATTTT.